The clone carrying this T cell receptor beta chain was picked up many times. Its antigen is unknown. As every portion of the isolated RNA was reverse transcribed, the sequencing read expressed TCRB transcripts. Profiling relied on immunoSEQ multiplex PCR, and the TCRdb table lists in-frame clones only, not all of them. The sample shows about 120,000 clones, roughly 17% of them seen only once. The entry originates in a study of beta chain features in type 1 diabetes. This CDR3 spans 15 amino acids. Germline values: CDR1 SGHTA, CDR2 FQGNSA. J gave up 2 bases and V 0 bases, and 3 bases lay outside the gene matches. Regarding the study as a whole: In all four CD4+ subsets, TCRB CDR3 length was significantly, moderately reduced in type 1 diabetes.

Sample: central memory CD4+ T cells from blood. V is TRBV7-2 and J is TRBJ2-5; 7 nucleotides agree with TRBD1. The TCR comes from a man aged 30 to 45 with type 1 diabetes. CDR3 nucleotide sequence: TGTGCCAGCAGCTTAGCTGGACAGGCACAAGAGACCCAGTACTTC. Translating it yields CASSLAGQAQETQYF.